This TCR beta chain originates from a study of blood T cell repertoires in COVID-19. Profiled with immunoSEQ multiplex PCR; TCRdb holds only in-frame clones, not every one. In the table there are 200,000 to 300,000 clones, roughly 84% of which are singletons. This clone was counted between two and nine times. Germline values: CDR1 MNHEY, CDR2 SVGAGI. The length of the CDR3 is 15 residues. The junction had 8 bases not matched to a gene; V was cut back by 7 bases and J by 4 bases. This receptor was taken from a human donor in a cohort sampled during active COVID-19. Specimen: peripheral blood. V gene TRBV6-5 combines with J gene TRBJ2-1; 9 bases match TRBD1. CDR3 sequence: CASTQQGASYNEQFF. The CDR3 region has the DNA TGTGCCAGCACCCAACAGGGGGCTAGTTACAATGAGCAGTTCTTC.